This note documents a single TCR beta chain sequence. One end of the junction is discordant with germline, which a read error may explain. TCRdb's table, derived via immunoSEQ multiplex PCR, lists solely in-frame clones and lacks some. The sample carries approximately 45,000 clones, around 63% recorded once. These data are taken from a study of radiotherapy plus CTLA-4 blockade in lung cancer. Whole-study context: Among all patients, 15% to 20% showed objective responses, while 30% to 35% had disease control.

The CDR3 consists of 11 residues. Germline V gives CDR1 DFQATT, CDR2 SNEGSKA (reference sequence). The sample here was peripheral blood, taken from a patient treated with radiotherapy plus ipilimumab. This sequence originates from a human donor with non-small cell lung cancer who had a partial response to radiotherapy plus ipilimumab. This sequence joins TRBV20-1 and TRBJ2-1, with D possibly matching TRBD2 (6 bases). CDR3 protein: CSARGGSERVF. For the CDR3, the DNA is TGCAGTGCCCGTGGGGGGTCTGAGCGGGTCTTC.